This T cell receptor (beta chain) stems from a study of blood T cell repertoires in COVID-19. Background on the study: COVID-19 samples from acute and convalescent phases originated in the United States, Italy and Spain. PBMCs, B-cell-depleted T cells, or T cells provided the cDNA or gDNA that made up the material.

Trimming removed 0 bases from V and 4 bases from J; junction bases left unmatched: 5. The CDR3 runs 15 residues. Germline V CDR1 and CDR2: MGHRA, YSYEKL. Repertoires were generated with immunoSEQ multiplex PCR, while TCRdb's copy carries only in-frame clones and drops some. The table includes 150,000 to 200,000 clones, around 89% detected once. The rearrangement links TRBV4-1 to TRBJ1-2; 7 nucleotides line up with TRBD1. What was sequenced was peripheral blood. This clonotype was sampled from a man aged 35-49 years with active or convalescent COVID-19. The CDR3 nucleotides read TGCGCCAGCAGCCAAGAAGGGGGCAGCGGCTATGGCTACACCTTC. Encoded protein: CASSQEGGSGYGYTF.